A selection of T cell receptor beta chains follows, all from one sample in a study of shared clonotypes between healthy human individuals. Profiled with immunoSEQ multiplex PCR; TCRdb holds only in-frame clones, not every one. Of 950,000 to 1,100,000 clones in the sample, 65% to 75% are singletons; the top ten hold over 1.3%. Material for sequencing was memory CD4+ T cells sorted from blood. The receptors derive from a man aged 18 to 29 in good health. CDR3s include the opening cysteine and the closing phenylalanine or tryptophan. The order of the fields is CDR3 protein, CDR3 DNA, V gene, D gene, clone size, J gene. D genes are given only for firm matches. Where a row states a size, it is once, few, many or the class of an expanded clone; other rows omit it.

CDR3 protein: CASSLAFGTSVEQYF
CDR3 DNA: TGTGCCAGCAGCTTAGCCTTCGGGACTAGCGTCGAGCAGTACTTC
V gene: TRBV7-2
D gene: TRBD2
clone size: .
J gene: TRBJ2-7

CDR3 protein: CASSLGGGGGVEAFF
CDR3 DNA: TGTGCCAGCAGCCTTGGAGGGGGAGGAGGAGTTGAAGCTTTCTTT
V gene: TRBV6-5
D gene: .
clone size: .
J gene: TRBJ1-1

CDR3 protein: CASRYGGNTGELFF
CDR3 DNA: TGTGCCAGCAGATACGGGGGGAACACCGGGGAGCTGTTTTTT
V gene: TRBV2
D gene: .
clone size: .
J gene: TRBJ2-2

CDR3 protein: CASSIPCWVIRGRHSNQPQHF
CDR3 DNA: TGTGCCAGCAGCATACCTTGTTGGGTAATCAGGGGACGGCATAGCAATCAGCCCCAGCATTTT
V gene: TRBV21-1
D gene: .
clone size: few
J gene: TRBJ1-5

CDR3 protein: CASRQGRVSPLHF
CDR3 DNA: TGTGCCAGCAGACAGGGACGGGTTTCACCCCTCCACTTT
V gene: TRBV6-1
D gene: .
clone size: .
J gene: TRBJ1-6

CDR3 protein: CASSYPGTDNEQFF
CDR3 DNA: TGTGCCAGCAGTTACCCAGGGACAGACAATGAGCAGTTCTTC
V gene: TRBV9
D gene: TRBD1
clone size: .
J gene: TRBJ2-1

CDR3 protein: CASSVEGYGNQPQHF
CDR3 DNA: TGCGCCAGCAGCGTGGAGGGGTACGGCAATCAGCCCCAGCATTTT
V gene: TRBV5-1
D gene: .
clone size: .
J gene: TRBJ1-5

CDR3 protein: CASSQDPVGDYGYTF
CDR3 DNA: TGCGCCAGCAGCCAAGACCCAGTCGGGGACTATGGCTACACCTTC
V gene: TRBV4-1
D gene: .
clone size: .
J gene: TRBJ1-2

CDR3 protein: CASSYSRKSDYEQYF
CDR3 DNA: TGTGCCAGCAGTTACTCGCGCAAAAGCGACTACGAGCAGTACTTC
V gene: TRBV6-5
D gene: .
clone size: .
J gene: TRBJ2-7

CDR3 protein: CASSAAGTGDSPLHF
CDR3 DNA: TGTGCCAGCAGCGCTGCCGGGACAGGGGATTCACCCCTCCACTTT
V gene: TRBV11-3
D gene: TRBD1
clone size: .
J gene: TRBJ1-6

CDR3 protein: CASSEIGTVYNEQFF
CDR3 DNA: TGTGCCAGCAGTGAGATAGGGACAGTGTACAATGAGCAGTTCTTC
V gene: TRBV6-1
D gene: TRBD1
clone size: .
J gene: TRBJ2-1

CDR3 protein: CASSYSAGARSPLHF
CDR3 DNA: TGTGCCAGCAGTTACTCGGCAGGGGCTCGTTCACCCCTCCACTTT
V gene: TRBV6-5
D gene: .
clone size: .
J gene: TRBJ1-6

CDR3 protein: CASSVRLANIETQYF
CDR3 DNA: TGTGCCAGCAGCGTGCGACTAGCAAATATAGAGACCCAGTACTTC
V gene: TRBV7-9
D gene: TRBD2
clone size: many
J gene: TRBJ2-5

CDR3 protein: CASSLQGGNTIYF
CDR3 DNA: TGCGCCAGCAGCTTGCAGGGAGGAAACACCATATATTTT
V gene: TRBV5-1
D gene: .
clone size: .
J gene: TRBJ1-3

CDR3 protein: CASGGQGGNSPLHF
CDR3 DNA: TGTGCCAGCGGGGGACAGGGTGGTAATTCACCCCTCCACTTT
V gene: TRBV6-6
D gene: TRBD1
clone size: .
J gene: TRBJ1-6

CDR3 protein: CASSEGASNTGELFF
CDR3 DNA: TGTGCCAGTAGTGAGGGGGCGTCGAACACCGGGGAGCTGTTTTTT
V gene: TRBV19
D gene: TRBD1
clone size: .
J gene: TRBJ2-2

CDR3 protein: CASSLDGPGELFF
CDR3 DNA: TGTGCCAGCAGCTTGGACGGTCCCGGGGAGCTGTTTTTT
V gene: TRBV7-9
D gene: .
clone size: .
J gene: TRBJ2-2

CDR3 protein: CASSLNGPLGDGYTF
CDR3 DNA: TGCGCCAGCAGCTTGAATGGGCCGCTGGGGGATGGCTACACCTTC
V gene: TRBV5-1
D gene: .
clone size: .
J gene: TRBJ1-2

CDR3 protein: CASSLDGGGYGYTF
CDR3 DNA: TGCGCCAGCAGCTTGGATGGGGGCGGTTATGGCTACACCTTC
V gene: TRBV5-1
D gene: .
clone size: .
J gene: TRBJ1-2

CDR3 protein: CASSPAGTDTQYF
CDR3 DNA: TGTGCCAGCAGCCCAGCGGGCACAGATACGCAGTATTTT
V gene: TRBV7-2
D gene: .
clone size: once
J gene: TRBJ2-3

CDR3 protein: CASSWTGANHYGYTF
CDR3 DNA: TGTGCCAGCAGTTGGACAGGGGCCAATCACTATGGCTACACCTTC
V gene: TRBV6-5
D gene: TRBD1
clone size: once
J gene: TRBJ1-2

CDR3 protein: CASSSDTGELFF
CDR3 DNA: TGTGCCAGCAGCTCCGACACCGGGGAGCTGTTTTTT
V gene: TRBV7-2
D gene: .
clone size: many
J gene: TRBJ2-2

CDR3 protein: CASSPIGGFQGTQYF
CDR3 DNA: TGTGCCAGCTCACCAATTGGAGGGTTTCAAGGGACCCAGTACTTC
V gene: TRBV18
D gene: .
clone size: many
J gene: TRBJ2-5

CDR3 protein: CASSESGTASETQYF
CDR3 DNA: TGTGCCAGCAGCGAATCCGGGACAGCCTCAGAGACCCAGTACTTC
V gene: TRBV5-6
D gene: TRBD1
clone size: .
J gene: TRBJ2-5

CDR3 protein: CAWAQGSYEQYF
CDR3 DNA: TGTGCCTGGGCGCAGGGTTCCTACGAGCAGTACTTC
V gene: TRBV30
D gene: .
clone size: .
J gene: TRBJ2-7

CDR3 protein: CASTPGRNTGELFF
CDR3 DNA: TGTGCCAGCACCCCGGGCCGGAACACCGGGGAGCTGTTTTTT
V gene: TRBV7-3
D gene: .
clone size: once
J gene: TRBJ2-2

CDR3 protein: CASSLDGGDQPQHF
CDR3 DNA: TGTGCCAGCAGCTTAGACGGGGGGGATCAGCCCCAGCATTTT
V gene: TRBV7-2
D gene: .
clone size: .
J gene: TRBJ1-5

CDR3 protein: CASSLANGEAPEAFF
CDR3 DNA: TGTGCCAGCAGCTTAGCGAACGGGGAGGCTCCGGAAGCTTTCTTT
V gene: TRBV7-9
D gene: .
clone size: .
J gene: TRBJ1-1

CDR3 protein: CASSEVRSNYGYTF
CDR3 DNA: TGTGCCAGCAGTGAAGTTCGGTCAAACTATGGCTACACCTTC
V gene: TRBV2
D gene: .
clone size: .
J gene: TRBJ1-2

CDR3 protein: CASTLDGFYNSPLHF
CDR3 DNA: TGTGCCAGCACCCTCGACGGGTTCTATAATTCACCCCTCCACTTT
V gene: TRBV6-5
D gene: .
clone size: .
J gene: TRBJ1-6

CDR3 protein: CAISEFMGSNYGYTF
CDR3 DNA: TGTGCCATCAGTGAGTTTATGGGGTCGAACTATGGCTACACCTTC
V gene: TRBV10-3
D gene: .
clone size: .
J gene: TRBJ1-2

CDR3 protein: CASSETSGRATDTQYF
CDR3 DNA: TGTGCCAGCAGTGAGACTAGCGGGAGGGCCACAGATACGCAGTATTTT
V gene: TRBV2
D gene: TRBD2
clone size: .
J gene: TRBJ2-3

CDR3 protein: CASSAGQGALKSNTIYF
CDR3 DNA: TGCGCCAGCAGCGCTGGACAGGGGGCGTTAAAAAGTAACACCATATATTTT
V gene: TRBV5-1
D gene: TRBD1
clone size: .
J gene: TRBJ1-3

CDR3 protein: CASSYEAFF
CDR3 DNA: TGTGCCAGCAGCTATGAAGCTTTCTTT
V gene: TRBV5-8
D gene: .
clone size: .
J gene: TRBJ1-1

CDR3 protein: CASSQGAYNEQFF
CDR3 DNA: TGTGCCAGCAGCCAGGGGGCCTACAATGAGCAGTTCTTC
V gene: TRBV5-8
D gene: TRBD1
clone size: many
J gene: TRBJ2-1

CDR3 protein: CASSLEQGEQYF
CDR3 DNA: TGCGCCAGCAGCTTAGAACAGGGCGAGCAGTACTTC
V gene: TRBV5-1
D gene: .
clone size: once
J gene: TRBJ2-7

CDR3 protein: CASTFYGGLAGDTQYF
CDR3 DNA: TGTGCCAGCACCTTCTACGGGGGACTAGCGGGAGATACGCAGTATTTT
V gene: TRBV2
D gene: TRBD2
clone size: .
J gene: TRBJ2-3

CDR3 protein: CAIRGPASEKLFF
CDR3 DNA: TGTGCCATCAGGGGTCCGGCCTCTGAAAAACTGTTTTTT
V gene: TRBV10-3
D gene: .
clone size: .
J gene: TRBJ1-4

CDR3 protein: CASSQGQGGETQYF
CDR3 DNA: TGCGCCAGCAGCCAGGGACAGGGGGGAGAGACCCAGTACTTC
V gene: TRBV5-1
D gene: TRBD1
clone size: .
J gene: TRBJ2-5

CDR3 protein: CATKTDSGGTSYEQYF
CDR3 DNA: TGCGCCACCAAGACAGATAGCGGGGGAACCTCCTACGAGCAGTACTTC
V gene: TRBV5-1
D gene: TRBD2
clone size: .
J gene: TRBJ2-7

CDR3 protein: CASSLGAGDAELFF
CDR3 DNA: TGTGCCAGCAGCTTAGGGGCGGGGGATGCGGAGCTGTTTTTT
V gene: TRBV7-9
D gene: TRBD2
clone size: many
J gene: TRBJ2-2

CDR3 protein: CATSRGTSATNEKLFF
CDR3 DNA: TGTGCCACCAGCAGGGGGACGTCCGCAACTAATGAAAAACTGTTTTTT
V gene: TRBV15
D gene: .
clone size: .
J gene: TRBJ1-4

CDR3 protein: CASSSSGGAGETQYF
CDR3 DNA: TGTGCCAGCAGTTCTAGCGGGGGGGCAGGAGAGACCCAGTACTTC
V gene: TRBV2
D gene: TRBD2
clone size: .
J gene: TRBJ2-5

CDR3 protein: CASSSGQPNTEAFF
CDR3 DNA: TGCGCCAGCAGCTCGGGACAACCGAACACTGAAGCTTTCTTT
V gene: TRBV5-1
D gene: .
clone size: .
J gene: TRBJ1-1

CDR3 protein: CSVEDPVYGYTF
CDR3 DNA: TGCAGCGTTGAGGACCCCGTTTATGGCTACACCTTC
V gene: TRBV29-1
D gene: .
clone size: few
J gene: TRBJ1-2

CDR3 protein: CASSDGTGGHYEQYF
CDR3 DNA: TGTGCCAGCAGTGACGGGACAGGGGGGCACTACGAGCAGTACTTC
V gene: TRBV6-1
D gene: TRBD1
clone size: .
J gene: TRBJ2-7

CDR3 protein: CASSLAKGTSGRGDTQYF
CDR3 DNA: TGTGCCAGCAGCTTAGCGAAAGGGACTAGCGGGAGAGGGGATACGCAGTATTTT
V gene: TRBV7-2
D gene: TRBD2
clone size: .
J gene: TRBJ2-3

CDR3 protein: CASSPGQGKPSGNTIYF
CDR3 DNA: TGTGCCAGCAGTCCGGGACAGGGTAAACCCTCTGGAAACACCATATATTTT
V gene: TRBV27
D gene: TRBD1
clone size: .
J gene: TRBJ1-3

CDR3 protein: CASSPQAQSRMFF
CDR3 DNA: TGCGCCAGCAGCCCTCAGGCCCAGTCTCGAATGTTTTTT
V gene: TRBV10-1
D gene: .
clone size: once
J gene: TRBJ1-4

CDR3 protein: CASSLGGEAVNEQFF
CDR3 DNA: TGCGCCAGCAGCTTGGGAGGGGAGGCGGTCAATGAGCAGTTCTTC
V gene: TRBV5-1
D gene: .
clone size: .
J gene: TRBJ2-1

CDR3 protein: CASSLTGSSYEQYF
CDR3 DNA: TGCGCCAGCAGCTTGACGGGTAGCTCCTACGAGCAGTACTTC
V gene: TRBV5-1
D gene: .
clone size: .
J gene: TRBJ2-7

CDR3 protein: CASSPDRVRTYGELFF
CDR3 DNA: TGTGCCAGCAGCCCAGACAGGGTGCGAACCTACGGGGAGCTGTTTTTT
V gene: TRBV5-6
D gene: TRBD1
clone size: .
J gene: TRBJ2-2

CDR3 protein: CASSLDGGNQPQHF
CDR3 DNA: TGCGCCAGCAGCTTGGATGGGGGGAACCAGCCCCAGCATTTT
V gene: TRBV5-1
D gene: .
clone size: .
J gene: TRBJ1-5